This T cell receptor (beta chain) was sequenced during a study of cytomegalovirus exposure and HLA in healthy donors. V dropped 2 bases and J dropped 1; count of bases not matched to a gene: 1. Germline V gives CDR1 MGHRA, CDR2 YSYEKL. The CDR3 spans 15 residues. PCR involved 60 Vbeta and 13 Jbeta primers. Measured with immunoSEQ multiplex PCR; TCRdb has only the in-frame clones, and not every one. The table shows some 110,000 clones, with roughly 73% occurring only once. This clone was seen just once. Other nucleotide sequences in the sample specify the same CDR3. This receptor was obtained from a middle-aged man in good health and CMV-seronegative. Sequencing was done on a sample of PBMCs. The rearrangement links TRBV4-1 to TRBJ2-7, with 11 bases aligning to TRBD2. CDR3 DNA sequence: TGCGCCAGCAGCCAAACTAGCGGGGGATCCTACGAGCAGTACTTC. Encoded protein: CASSQTSGGSYEQYF.